This TCR beta chain was sequenced for a study of T-cell memory formation after mild COVID-19. General study findings and limits: Day 37-peaking second-wave clones had unconfirmed SARS-CoV-2 specificity. The main location of contracting CD4+ clones was CM and EM, and that of contracting CD8+ clones was EMRA.

TCR alpha and TCR beta cDNA libraries carrying sample barcodes and UMIs were produced by 5'RACE using constant-segment primers. MiXCR, run by TCRdb on the 5' RACE reads, gives a single entry per CDR3 protein. The sample records 110,000 to 150,000 distinct CDR3 sequences, around 15% being singletons. This CDR3 contains 17 residues. The ends were cut back, 3 bases at V and 0 bases at J, with 15 bases in the middle. In germline, CDR1 is SGDLS, CDR2 YYNGEE. This clonotype was recorded a few times. Its cognate antigen is unknown. The rearrangement joins TRBV9 to TRBJ2-2; maybe TRBD1 (5 bases). The sample taken for sequencing was PBMCs or a T cell subset sorted from them (not recorded which). The receptor comes from an adult woman who had mild COVID-19 (a few samples of this study predate the infection). Cell type and time point are not known. CDR3 protein: CASSEHIDSTNTGELFF. CDR3 coding DNA: TGTGCCAGCAGCGAACACATCGACAGCACGAACACCGGGGAGCTGTTTTTT.